The rows below give T cell receptor beta chains drawn from one sample of a study of blood T cell repertoires in COVID-19. Here immunoSEQ multiplex PCR was the method, and the copy in TCRdb shows in-frame clones only, minus some. In the table there are approximately 220,000 clones, around four fifths of which are singletons. The sequenced material came from peripheral blood. Receptors were obtained from a man in his forties with acute or convalescent COVID-19. Both conserved end residues are part of each CDR3. The order of the fields is J gene, V gene, clone size, D gene, CDR3 length, CDR3 protein, CDR3 DNA. D genes are given only for firm matches. Some rows mark clone size as missing; the rest say once, few, many or name a class of expanded clone.

>TRBJ1-1|TRBV18|NA|TRBD1|14
CASSDRVGGEEAFF
TGTGCCAGCTCAGACAGGGTAGGGGGTGAAGAAGCTTTCTTT
>TRBJ2-3|TRBV2|NA|TRBD2|18
CASTPSGSGSRGTDTQYF
TGTGCCAGCACCCCCTCAGGGAGCGGGAGTCGAGGCACAGATACGCAGTATTTT
>TRBJ2-7|TRBV7-9|few|TRBD2|15
CASSLSGRISYEQYF
TGTGCCAGCAGCTTGAGCGGGAGAATTTCCTACGAGCAGTACTTC
>TRBJ1-2|TRBV10-3|NA|TRBD1|13
CATGQAEGYGYTF
TGTGCCACTGGACAGGCGGAGGGCTATGGCTACACCTTC
>TRBJ2-5|TRBV11-3|many|NA|16
CASSLGLMGAQETQYF
TGTGCCAGCAGCTTAGGACTAATGGGCGCCCAAGAGACCCAGTACTTC
>TRBJ2-7|TRBV11-2|NA|TRBD2|15
CASSPRTSGSSEQYF
TGTGCCAGCAGCCCTCGGACTAGCGGGAGTAGCGAGCAGTACTTC
>TRBJ1-1|TRBV3-1/TRBV3-2|once|NA|12
CASSQNRAEAFF
TGTGCCAGCAGCCAAAACAGGGCTGAAGCTTTCTTT
>TRBJ1-1|TRBV7-2|NA|NA|16
CASSLPPTGLNTEAFF
TGTGCCAGCAGTTTACCCCCGACAGGACTGAACACTGAAGCTTTCTTT
>TRBJ2-7|TRBV7-9|few|TRBD2|14
CASSRGLASYEQYF
TGTGCCAGCAGCCGTGGACTAGCGTCCTACGAGCAGTACTTC
>TRBJ1-5|TRBV20-1|NA|NA|15
CSASASGLSNQPQHF
TGCAGTGCTAGTGCGTCAGGACTTAGCAATCAGCCCCAGCATTTT
>TRBJ1-4|TRBV19|NA|TRBD1|15
CASSPTGASNEKLFF
TGTGCCAGTAGTCCAACAGGGGCGTCTAATGAAAAACTGTTTTTT
>TRBJ1-2|TRBV12-3/TRBV12-4|NA|NA|12
CASRPTGHGYTF
TGTGCCAGCAGGCCGACAGGCCATGGCTACACCTTC
>TRBJ2-2|TRBV4-3|few|NA|18
CASSQGTPSEGNTGELFF
TGCGCCAGCAGCCAAGGTACCCCTTCTGAGGGGAACACCGGGGAGCTGTTTTTT
>TRBJ2-1|TRBV2|NA|TRBD2|14
CASSDQAGVGEQFF
TGTGCCAGCAGTGATCAGGCGGGAGTGGGTGAGCAGTTCTTC
>TRBJ1-6|TRBV5-1|NA|NA|14
CASSDLEDHSPLHF
TGCGCCAGCAGCGATTTGGAGGATCACTCACCCCTCCACTTT
>TRBJ2-2|TRBV19|NA|TRBD2|18
CASSIEGSGRIFTGELFF
TGTGCCAGTAGTATAGAAGGAAGCGGGAGAATTTTTACCGGGGAGCTGTTTTTT
>TRBJ2-1|TRBV6-6|NA|TRBD2|14
CASTGGRVGGEQFF
TGTGCCAGCACCGGCGGGAGAGTGGGCGGTGAGCAGTTCTTC
>TRBJ2-2|TRBV18|NA|TRBD2|16
CASSPGLAGNTGELFF
TGTGCCAGCTCACCGGGACTAGCGGGGAACACCGGGGAGCTGTTTTTT
>TRBJ1-5|TRBV12-3/TRBV12-4|NA|NA|13
CASSSERDQPQHF
TGTGCCAGCAGTTCCGAGAGAGATCAGCCCCAGCATTTT
>TRBJ1-1|TRBV19|NA|NA|13
CASSVGGSAEAFF
TGTGCCAGTAGTGTAGGGGGTAGCGCTGAAGCTTTCTTT
>TRBJ1-5|TRBV18|NA|TRBD1|14
CASSPGQGGQPQHF
TGTGCCAGCTCACCGGGACAGGGCGGTCAGCCCCAGCATTTT
>TRBJ2-1|TRBV3-1/TRBV3-2|NA|TRBD2|18
CASSQGGGRRSSYNEQFF
TGTGCCAGCAGCCAAGGGGGCGGGAGGCGGAGCTCCTACAATGAGCAGTTCTTC
>TRBJ2-1|TRBV11-2|NA|TRBD1|17
CASSPRRLGTGNNEQFF
TGTGCCAGCAGCCCTCGACGCCTCGGGACAGGGAACAATGAGCAGTTCTTC
>TRBJ1-4|TRBV4-2|NA|NA|16
CASSQETTESGEKLFF
TGTGCCAGCAGCCAAGAAACAACCGAGAGCGGTGAAAAACTGTTTTTT
>TRBJ2-7|TRBV6-5|once|NA|13
CASSYSHTYEQYF
TGTGCCAGCAGTTACTCCCACACCTACGAGCAGTACTTC
>TRBJ2-3|TRBV4-3|NA|TRBD2|15
CASSQEGSGRYTQYF
TGCGCCAGCAGCCAAGAGGGTAGCGGGAGATATACGCAGTATTTT
>TRBJ1-2|TRBV5-6|NA|TRBD1|15
CASSLAGDRGLGYTF
TGTGCCAGCAGCCTTGCCGGCGACAGGGGGCTTGGCTACACCTTC
>TRBJ1-4|TRBV2|NA|NA|15
CASRNGRPAREKLFF
TGTGCCAGCAGGAACGGGAGGCCCGCACGGGAAAAACTGTTTTTT
>TRBJ2-1|TRBV5-4|NA|TRBD2|15
CASSLAGGPALEQFF
TGTGCCAGCAGCTTAGCGGGAGGGCCAGCCTTAGAGCAGTTCTTC
>TRBJ1-5|TRBV27|NA|TRBD1|18
CASSSQGGTALMNQPQHF
TGTGCCAGCAGTTCCCAAGGGGGGACAGCCCTGATGAATCAGCCCCAGCATTTT
>TRBJ2-1|TRBV29-1|NA|NA|13
CSVLGQGNNEQFF
TGCAGCGTTTTAGGGCAGGGCAACAATGAGCAGTTCTTC
>TRBJ2-3|TRBV4-2|NA|NA|16
CASSQAPSPNTDTQYF
TGTGCCAGCAGCCAAGCGCCTAGCCCTAACACAGATACGCAGTATTTT
>TRBJ2-1|TRBV4-2|once|NA|14
CASSQGAGWNEQFF
TGTGCCAGCAGCCAAGGGGCCGGTTGGAATGAGCAGTTCTTC
>TRBJ1-6|TRBV4-3|NA|TRBD1|18
CASSQVLVGTGDNSPLHF
TGCGCCAGCAGCCAGGTCCTTGTAGGGACAGGGGATAATTCACCCCTCCACTTT
>TRBJ1-5|TRBV19|NA|TRBD1|17
CASSINSGQVASQPQHF
TGTGCCAGTAGTATCAACTCGGGACAGGTAGCGAGTCAGCCCCAGCATTTT
>TRBJ1-1|TRBV2|NA|NA|13
CASIIREVTEAFF
TGTGCCAGCATTATCAGGGAAGTCACTGAAGCTTTCTTT
>TRBJ2-7|TRBV6-1|NA|NA|12
CASSEVRGASEF
TGTGCCAGCAGTGAAGTTCGGGGGGCTTCAGAGTTC
>TRBJ2-5|TRBV6-2/TRBV6-3|NA|NA|15
CASSYTIQYQETQYF
TGTGCCAGCAGTTACACCATACAGTACCAAGAGACCCAGTACTTC